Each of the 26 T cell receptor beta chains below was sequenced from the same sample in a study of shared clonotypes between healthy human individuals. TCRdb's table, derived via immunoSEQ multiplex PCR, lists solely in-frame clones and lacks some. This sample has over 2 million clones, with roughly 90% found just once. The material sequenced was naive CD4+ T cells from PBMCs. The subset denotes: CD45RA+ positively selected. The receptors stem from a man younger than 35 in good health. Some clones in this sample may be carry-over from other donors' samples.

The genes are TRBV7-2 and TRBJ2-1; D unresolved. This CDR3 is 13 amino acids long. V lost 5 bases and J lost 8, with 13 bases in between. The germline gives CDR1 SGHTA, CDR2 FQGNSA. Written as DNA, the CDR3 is TGTGCCAGCAGCCCTCGGCCACACGATGAGCAGTTCTTC. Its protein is CASSPRPHDEQFF.

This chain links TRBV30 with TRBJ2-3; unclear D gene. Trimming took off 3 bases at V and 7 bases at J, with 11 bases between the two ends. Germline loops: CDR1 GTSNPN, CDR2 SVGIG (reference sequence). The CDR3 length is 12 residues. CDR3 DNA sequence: TGTGCCTGGAGCGCCAGTGATTATACGCAGTATTTT. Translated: CAWSASDYTQYF. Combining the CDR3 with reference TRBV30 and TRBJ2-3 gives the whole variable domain SQTIHQWPATLVQPVGSPLSLECTVEGTSNPNLYWYRQAAGRGLQLLFYSVGIGQISSEVPQNLSASRPQDRQFILSSKKLLLSDSGFYLCAWSASDYTQYFGPGTRLTVL.

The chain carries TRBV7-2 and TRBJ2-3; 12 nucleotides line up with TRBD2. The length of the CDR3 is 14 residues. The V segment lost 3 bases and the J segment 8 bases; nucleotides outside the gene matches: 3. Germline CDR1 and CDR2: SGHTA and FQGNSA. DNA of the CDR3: TGTGCCAGCAGCTTGGGACTAGCGGGTATTACGCAGTATTTT. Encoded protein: CASSLGLAGITQYF.

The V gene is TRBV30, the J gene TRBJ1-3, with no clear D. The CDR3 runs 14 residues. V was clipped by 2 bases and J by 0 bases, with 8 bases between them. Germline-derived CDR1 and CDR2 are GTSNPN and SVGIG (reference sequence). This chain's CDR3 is CAWSPEGSGNTIYF. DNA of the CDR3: TGTGCCTGGAGTCCAGAGGGCTCTGGAAACACCATATATTTT.

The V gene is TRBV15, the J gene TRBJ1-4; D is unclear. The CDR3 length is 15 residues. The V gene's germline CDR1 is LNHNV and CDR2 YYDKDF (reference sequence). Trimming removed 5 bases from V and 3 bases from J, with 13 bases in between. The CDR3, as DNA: TGTGCCACCAGCGAGCGGCCAACCCCTAATGAAAAACTGTTTTTT. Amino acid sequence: CATSERPTPNEKLFF.

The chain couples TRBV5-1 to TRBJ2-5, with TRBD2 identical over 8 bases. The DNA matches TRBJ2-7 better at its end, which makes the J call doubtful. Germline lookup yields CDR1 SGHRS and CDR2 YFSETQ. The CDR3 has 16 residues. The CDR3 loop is CASSLGPSGSSYEQYF. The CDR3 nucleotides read TGCGCCAGCAGCTTGGGCCCCAGCGGGAGCTCCTACGAGCAGTACTTC.

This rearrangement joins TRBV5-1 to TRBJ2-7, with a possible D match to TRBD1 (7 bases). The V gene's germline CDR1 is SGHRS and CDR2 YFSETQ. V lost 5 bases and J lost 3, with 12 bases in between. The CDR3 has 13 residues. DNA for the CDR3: TGCGCCAGCAGGGGGCAGGGGGGCTACGAGCAGTACTTC. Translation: CASRGQGGYEQYF.

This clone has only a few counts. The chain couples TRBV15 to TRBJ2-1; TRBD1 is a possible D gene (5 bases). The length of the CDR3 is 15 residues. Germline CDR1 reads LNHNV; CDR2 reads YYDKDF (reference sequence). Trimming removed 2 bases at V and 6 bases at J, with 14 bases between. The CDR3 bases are TGTGCCACCAGCAGATCCCCAAGCCAGGGCAATGAGCAGTTCTTC. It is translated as CATSRSPSQGNEQFF.

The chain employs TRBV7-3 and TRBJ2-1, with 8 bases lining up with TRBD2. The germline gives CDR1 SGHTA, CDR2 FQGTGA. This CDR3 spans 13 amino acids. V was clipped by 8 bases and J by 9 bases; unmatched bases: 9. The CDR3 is CASGPGGAGEQFF. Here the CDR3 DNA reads TGTGCCAGCGGCCCGGGAGGGGCTGGTGAGCAGTTCTTC.

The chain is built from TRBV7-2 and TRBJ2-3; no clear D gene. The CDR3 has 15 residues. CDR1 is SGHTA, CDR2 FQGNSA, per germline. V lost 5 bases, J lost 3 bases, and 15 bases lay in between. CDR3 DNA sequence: TGTGCCAGCAGCCTACCCTCAACGCGGACAGATACGCAGTATTTT. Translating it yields CASSLPSTRTDTQYF.

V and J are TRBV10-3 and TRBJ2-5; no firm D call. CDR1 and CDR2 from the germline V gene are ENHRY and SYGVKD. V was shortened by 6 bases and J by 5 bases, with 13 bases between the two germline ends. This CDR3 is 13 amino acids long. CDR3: CAISLGLGETQYF. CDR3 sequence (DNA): TGTGCCATCAGCCTTGGGTTGGGGGAGACCCAGTACTTC.

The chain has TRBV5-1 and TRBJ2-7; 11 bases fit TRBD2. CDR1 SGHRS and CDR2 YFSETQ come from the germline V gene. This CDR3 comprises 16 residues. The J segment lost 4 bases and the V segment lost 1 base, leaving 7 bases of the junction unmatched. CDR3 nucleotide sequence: TGCGCCAGCAGCTTGAGAGGGACTAGCGGCTCTTACGAGCAGTACTTC. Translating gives CASSLRGTSGSYEQYF.

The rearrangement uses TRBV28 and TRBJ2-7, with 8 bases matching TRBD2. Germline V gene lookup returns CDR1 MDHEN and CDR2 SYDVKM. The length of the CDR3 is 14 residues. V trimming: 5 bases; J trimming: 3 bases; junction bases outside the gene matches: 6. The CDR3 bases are TGTGCCAGCAGTCGAGCGGGAGAGGGCTACGAGCAGTACTTC. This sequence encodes CASSRAGEGYEQYF.

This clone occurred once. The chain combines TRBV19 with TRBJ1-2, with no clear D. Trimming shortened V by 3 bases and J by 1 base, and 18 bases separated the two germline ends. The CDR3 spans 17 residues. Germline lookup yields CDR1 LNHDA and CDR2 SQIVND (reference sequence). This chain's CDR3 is CASSIWQSTAFNYGYTF. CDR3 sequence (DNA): TGTGCCAGTAGTATCTGGCAGTCCACGGCATTTAACTATGGCTACACCTTC.

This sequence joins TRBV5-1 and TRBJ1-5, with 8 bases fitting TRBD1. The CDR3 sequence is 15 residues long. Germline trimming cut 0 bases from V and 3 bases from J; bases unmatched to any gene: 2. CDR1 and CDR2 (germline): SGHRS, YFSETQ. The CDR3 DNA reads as TGCGCCAGCAGCTTGGACAGGGGGGTCAATCAGCCCCAGCATTTT. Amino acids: CASSLDRGVNQPQHF.

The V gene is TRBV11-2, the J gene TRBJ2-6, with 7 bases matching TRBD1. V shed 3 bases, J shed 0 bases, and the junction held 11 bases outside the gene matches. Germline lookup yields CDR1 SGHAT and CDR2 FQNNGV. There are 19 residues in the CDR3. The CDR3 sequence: CASSFRRQGAYSGANVLTF. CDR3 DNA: TGTGCCAGCAGCTTTCGACGACAGGGAGCCTACTCTGGGGCCAACGTCCTGACTTTC.

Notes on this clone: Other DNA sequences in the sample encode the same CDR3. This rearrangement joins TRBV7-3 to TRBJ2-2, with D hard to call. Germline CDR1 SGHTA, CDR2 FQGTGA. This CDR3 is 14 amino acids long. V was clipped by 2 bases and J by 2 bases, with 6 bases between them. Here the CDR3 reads CASSLGTNTGELFF. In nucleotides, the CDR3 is TGTGCCAGCAGCTTAGGAACAAACACCGGGGAGCTGTTTTTT.

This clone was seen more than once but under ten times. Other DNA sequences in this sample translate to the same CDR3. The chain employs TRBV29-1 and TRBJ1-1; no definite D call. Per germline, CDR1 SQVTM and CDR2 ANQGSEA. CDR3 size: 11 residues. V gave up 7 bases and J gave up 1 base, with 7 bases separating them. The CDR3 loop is CSGGRNTEAFF. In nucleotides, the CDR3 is TGCAGCGGAGGGAGGAACACTGAAGCTTTCTTT.

The CDR3 loop is CASSLLTDSYEQYF. CDR3 sequence (DNA): TGCGCCAGCAGCTTGTTGACAGACTCCTACGAGCAGTACTTC. The gene calls are TRBV5-1 and TRBJ2-7; a weak D match, TRBD1 (5 bases). Trimming took 1 base from V and 0 from J, leaving 8 bases between them. The CDR3 length is 14 residues. Germline-derived CDR1 and CDR2 are SGHRS and YFSETQ.

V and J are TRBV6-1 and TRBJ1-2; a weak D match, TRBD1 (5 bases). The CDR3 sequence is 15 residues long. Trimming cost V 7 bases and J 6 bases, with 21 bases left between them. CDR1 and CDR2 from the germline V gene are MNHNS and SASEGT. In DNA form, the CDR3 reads TGTGCCAGCACCCTCGCCCAGGGAGGCGGGGATGGCTACACCTTC. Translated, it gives CASTLAQGGGDGYTF.

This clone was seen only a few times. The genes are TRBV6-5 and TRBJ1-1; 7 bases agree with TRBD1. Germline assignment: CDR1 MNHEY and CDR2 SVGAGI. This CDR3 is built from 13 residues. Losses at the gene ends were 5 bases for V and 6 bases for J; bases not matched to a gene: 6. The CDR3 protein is CASSRDRVAEAFF. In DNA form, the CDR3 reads TGTGCCAGCAGTAGAGACAGGGTGGCTGAAGCTTTCTTT.

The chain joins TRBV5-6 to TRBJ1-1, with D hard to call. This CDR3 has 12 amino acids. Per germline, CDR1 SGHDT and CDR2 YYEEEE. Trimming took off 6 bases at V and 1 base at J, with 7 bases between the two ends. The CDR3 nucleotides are TGTGCCAGCAAGGGCCCGAACACTGAAGCTTTCTTT. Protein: CASKGPNTEAFF.

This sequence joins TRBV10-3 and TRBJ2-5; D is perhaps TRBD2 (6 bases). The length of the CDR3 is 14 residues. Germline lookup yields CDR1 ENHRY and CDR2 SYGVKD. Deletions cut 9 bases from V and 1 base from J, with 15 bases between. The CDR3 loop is CAIRLGEGQETQYF. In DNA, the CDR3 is TGTGCCATAAGACTAGGAGAGGGCCAAGAGACCCAGTACTTC.

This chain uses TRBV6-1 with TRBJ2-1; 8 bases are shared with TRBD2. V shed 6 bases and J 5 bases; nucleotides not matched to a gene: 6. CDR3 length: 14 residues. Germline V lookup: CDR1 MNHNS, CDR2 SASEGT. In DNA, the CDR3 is TGTGCCAGCAGCGTCTTAGCGGGAAACAATGAGCAGTTCTTC. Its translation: CASSVLAGNNEQFF.

In DNA form, the CDR3 reads TGTGCCAGCTCCCAGGGACTACTGCCTGGCGAGCAGTACTTC. Translation gives CASSQGLLPGEQYF. This sequence joins TRBV18 and TRBJ2-7, with 7 positions matching TRBD2. The ends lost 6 bases at V and 6 bases at J; junction bases unmatched: 11. Germline CDR1 is KGHSH and CDR2 is LQKENI. The CDR3 length is 14 residues.

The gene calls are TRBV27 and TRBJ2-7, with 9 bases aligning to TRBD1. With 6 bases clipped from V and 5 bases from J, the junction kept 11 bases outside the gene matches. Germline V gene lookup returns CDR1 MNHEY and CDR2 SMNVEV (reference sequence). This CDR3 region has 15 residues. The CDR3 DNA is TGTGCCAGCAGGAATCCCGGGACAGGGTTCGACGAGCAGTACTTC. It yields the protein CASRNPGTGFDEQYF.